This passage covers 19 T cell receptor beta chains from one sample sequenced in a study of regulatory T cells in long-lasting Graves disease (dated by TCRdb to the early 2020s). Libraries were prepared through multiplex PCR. Sequencing was carried out with an Illumina HiSeq 4000. CDR3 regions were amplified by Arm-PCR with iRepertoire HTBI primers to construct TCR beta libraries. TCRdb reworked the public reads: Q25 trimming with fastp, MiXCR clone assembly, productive beta chains retained. CDR3 protein sequences are deduplicated, and each keeps its most common genes and DNA. This sample holds more than 650,000 distinct CDR3 sequences; roughly 30% were observed only once. The ten largest clonotypes hold around 40% of the sample. The sample's time point label is to be understood as: persistent/refractory GD, antithyroid drugs over 5 years with positive TRAb. For both TCR sequencing and RNA sequencing, RNA was extracted from PBMCs in TRIzol.

Sample: peripheral blood mononuclear cells (PBMCs), taken when the disease was refractory, from a patient treated with antithyroid drugs. All receptors come from a female donor with Graves disease.

This clonotype was detected only a few times. The CDR3 region has the DNA TGTGCCAGTAGTTTCGCAGGGAGCAGTGGCACTGAAGCTTTCTTT. It yields the protein CASSFAGSSGTEAFF. The chain couples TRBV19 to TRBJ1-1, with D possibly TRBD1 on 5 matching bases. The CDR3 runs to 15 residues. Germline CDR1 is LNHDA and CDR2 is SQIVND (reference sequence). V lost 5 bases and J lost 4, with 17 bases in between.

The rearrangement joins TRBV7-2 to TRBJ2-1, with D perhaps being TRBD1 or TRBD2 (5 bases each). The germline CDR1 and CDR2 sequences are SGHTA and FQGNSA. This CDR3 comprises 15 residues. V was shortened by 1 base and J by 4 bases, with 11 bases between the two germline ends. The CDR3 DNA follows: TGTGCCAGCAGCTTAGGACATGGGACGTACAATGAGCAGTTCTTC. It codes for CASSLGHGTYNEQFF.

The chain employs TRBV5-1 and TRBJ1-1; TRBD1 agrees at 8 bases. The junction had 8 bases not matched to a gene; V was cut back by 2 bases and J by 8 bases. This CDR3 has 14 amino acids. CDR1 SGHRS and CDR2 YFSETQ come from the germline V gene. CDR3 protein: CASSFEQGAPEAFF. In nucleotides, the CDR3 is TGCGCCAGCAGCTTTGAGCAGGGGGCGCCGGAAGCTTTCTTT.

This sequence joins TRBV25-1 and TRBJ1-5; TRBD1 might be the D (6 bases). The V and J ends lost 0 bases and 4 bases respectively, with 7 bases between them. CDR3 length equals 14 residues. Germline loops: CDR1 MGHDK, CDR2 SYGVNS. The CDR3 here is CASSEYQGNQPQHF. The CDR3 nucleotides read TGTGCCAGCAGTGAATATCAGGGGAATCAGCCCCAGCATTTT.

A few counts support this clonotype. The chain is built from TRBV20-1 and TRBJ2-2; TRBD1 aligns across 7 bases. Per the germline V gene, CDR1 is DFQATT and CDR2 is SNEGSKA (reference sequence). CDR3 length: 14 residues. Trimming at V came to 6 bases and at J to 2 bases, leaving 6 bases not matched to a gene. CDR3 in DNA: TGCAGTGCGAGCCAAGGGGGCAACACCGGGGAGCTGTTTTTT. This sequence encodes CSASQGGNTGELFF.

The V gene is TRBV20-1, the J gene TRBJ1-5, with 8 bases identical to TRBD1. The V gene's germline CDR1 is DFQATT and CDR2 SNEGSKA (reference sequence). This CDR3 has 14 amino acids. Losses at the gene ends were 2 bases for V and 4 bases for J; bases not matched to a gene: 4. CDR3 sequence reads: CSARPQGGNQPQHF. The CDR3, as DNA: TGCAGTGCTAGACCACAGGGGGGGAATCAGCCCCAGCATTTT.

The rearrangement joins TRBV5-1 to TRBJ2-5, with 7 bases fitting TRBD2. CDR1 SGHRS and CDR2 YFSETQ come from the germline V gene. V lost 7 bases and J lost 2; bases outside the gene matches: 11. The CDR3 has 15 residues. This chain's CDR3 is CASAGSGAGQETQYF. CDR3 coding DNA: TGCGCCAGCGCAGGGAGCGGGGCAGGTCAAGAGACCCAGTACTTC.

This clonotype has more than one count but fewer than ten. CDR3 DNA: TGCAGTGCTGCCCAGACAGGGTTGAACACTGAAGCTTTCTTT. Translated: CSAAQTGLNTEAFF. This chain uses TRBV20-1 with TRBJ1-1; 7 bases line up with TRBD1. V dropped 5 bases and J dropped 0; count of bases not matched to a gene: 6. The CDR3 totals 14 residues. The germline gives CDR1 DFQATT, CDR2 SNEGSKA (reference sequence).

This chain uses TRBV9 with TRBJ2-2; a possible D gene is TRBD2 (5 bases). The V end lost 0 bases, the J end lost 4 bases, and 7 bases lay between the germline ends. The CDR3 contains 14 residues. Germline V gene sequence: CDR1 SGDLS, CDR2 YYNGEE. The CDR3 coding sequence is TGTGCCAGCAGCGTAGATGAGGGCACCGGGGAGCTGTTTTTT. Translating it yields CASSVDEGTGELFF.

At least ten counts were recorded for this clonotype. J is TRBJ1-5 and V is TRBV20-1; D remains unclear. This CDR3 region has 11 residues. Germline V gives CDR1 DFQATT, CDR2 SNEGSKA (reference sequence). V lost 5 bases, J lost 5 bases, and 7 bases lay in between. CDR3 bases: TGCAGTGCTTCCGACCATCAGCCCCAGCATTTT. Its translation is CSASDHQPQHF.

This clonotype was seen only a few times. V and J are TRBV7-6 and TRBJ1-1; D unclear. Per germline, CDR1 SGHVS and CDR2 FNYEAQ. The CDR3 is made up of 16 amino acids. The ends were cut back, 2 bases at V and 0 bases at J, with 13 bases in the middle. This CDR3 is CASSLRFGIMNTEAFF. As DNA, the CDR3 is TGTGCCAGCAGCTTACGATTCGGAATAATGAACACTGAAGCTTTCTTT.

The chain recombines TRBV6-1 with TRBJ2-1; 12 bases match TRBD2. Trimming at V came to 6 bases and at J to 6 bases, leaving 6 bases not matched to a gene. Germline CDR1 and CDR2: MNHNS and SASEGT. CDR3 length: 15 amino acids. The CDR3 loop reads CASRPLAGGRNEQFF. The CDR3 coding sequence is TGTGCCAGCAGACCGCTAGCGGGAGGGCGCAATGAGCAGTTCTTC.

The chain carries TRBV30 and TRBJ1-1; D gene ambiguous. CDR1 and CDR2 from the germline V gene are GTSNPN and SVGIG (reference sequence). The CDR3 extends over 11 amino acids. V was pared by 0 bases and J by 12 bases, with 11 bases between. CDR3 DNA: TGTGCCTGGAGTGTACTGACAAGTACTTTCTTT. Protein sequence: CAWSVLTSTFF.

This clonotype was picked up a small number of times. The chain joins TRBV7-2 to TRBJ1-1; unclear D gene. The V and J ends lost 5 bases and 11 bases respectively, with 18 bases between them. Germline-derived CDR1 and CDR2 are SGHTA and FQGNSA. The CDR3 consists of 13 residues. The CDR3 bases are TGTGCCAGCAGCCCGCCGGTTGGGAGGAGGGCTTTCTTT. Residues: CASSPPVGRRAFF.

Many counts were recorded for this clonotype. The rearrangement links TRBV28 to TRBJ2-5; TRBD1 matches 11 bases. The CDR3 totals 16 residues. Germline V gene sequence: CDR1 MDHEN, CDR2 SYDVKM. V lost 5 bases and J lost 4; bases outside the gene matches: 9. The DNA of the CDR3 is TGTGCCAGCAGTCCGACCGGGACAGGGGGAAGAGAGACCCAGTACTTC. Its protein is CASSPTGTGGRETQYF.

CDR3 DNA sequence: TGCAGCGTTATCCGGGAGGCCCGGAGAGGGACTGAAGCTTTCTTT. Translated: CSVIREARRGTEAFF. The chain has TRBV29-1 and TRBJ1-1; no firm D call. Trimming removed 5 bases from V and 5 bases from J, with 21 bases in between. Germline V CDR1 and CDR2: SQVTM, ANQGSEA. The length of the CDR3 is 15 residues.

This clonotype occurred a few times. The rearrangement links TRBV9 to TRBJ2-2; TRBD1 or TRBD2 may be the D gene (5 bases each). Germline V CDR1 and CDR2: SGDLS, YYNGEE. The V end lost 2 bases, the J end lost 9 bases, and 17 bases lay between the germline ends. CDR3 size: 15 residues. The DNA for the CDR3 is TGTGCCAGCAGCGTGGGGACCATAGAACACCGGGAGCTGTTTTTT. Its translation is CASSVGTIEHRELFF.

V and J are TRBV5-1 and TRBJ2-7; 12 nucleotides align to TRBD2. CDR3 length: 14 residues. Germline CDR1 is SGHRS and CDR2 is YFSETQ. V was clipped by 6 bases and J by 3 bases; unmatched bases: 4. The DNA for the CDR3 is TGCGCCAGCAATCAACTAGCGGGAGGCTACGAGCAGTACTTC. It yields the protein CASNQLAGGYEQYF.

This clonotype was observed a handful of times. The chain combines TRBV6-1 with TRBJ1-2; D is perhaps TRBD1 (6 bases). This CDR3 spans 14 amino acids. Trimming shortened V by 6 bases and J by 6 bases, and 17 bases separated the two germline ends. The germline gives CDR1 MNHNS, CDR2 SASEGT. The CDR3 is CASSSRDKKDGYTF. CDR3 bases: TGTGCCAGCAGCTCCCGGGACAAGAAAGATGGCTACACCTTC.